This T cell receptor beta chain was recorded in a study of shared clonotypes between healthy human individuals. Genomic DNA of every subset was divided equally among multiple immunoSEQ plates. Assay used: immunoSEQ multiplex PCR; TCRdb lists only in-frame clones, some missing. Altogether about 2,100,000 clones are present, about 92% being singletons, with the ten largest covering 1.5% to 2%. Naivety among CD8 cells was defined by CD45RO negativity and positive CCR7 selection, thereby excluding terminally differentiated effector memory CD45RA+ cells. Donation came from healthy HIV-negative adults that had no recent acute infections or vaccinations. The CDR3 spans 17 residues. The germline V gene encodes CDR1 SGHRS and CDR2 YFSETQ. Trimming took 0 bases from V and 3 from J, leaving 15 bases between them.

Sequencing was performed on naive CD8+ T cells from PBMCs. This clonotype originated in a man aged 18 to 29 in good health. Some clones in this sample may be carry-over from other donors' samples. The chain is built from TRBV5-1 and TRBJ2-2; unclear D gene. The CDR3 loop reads CASSLANSGLDTGELFF. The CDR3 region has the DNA TGCGCCAGCAGCTTGGCTAATTCCGGGTTGGACACCGGGGAGCTGTTTTTT.